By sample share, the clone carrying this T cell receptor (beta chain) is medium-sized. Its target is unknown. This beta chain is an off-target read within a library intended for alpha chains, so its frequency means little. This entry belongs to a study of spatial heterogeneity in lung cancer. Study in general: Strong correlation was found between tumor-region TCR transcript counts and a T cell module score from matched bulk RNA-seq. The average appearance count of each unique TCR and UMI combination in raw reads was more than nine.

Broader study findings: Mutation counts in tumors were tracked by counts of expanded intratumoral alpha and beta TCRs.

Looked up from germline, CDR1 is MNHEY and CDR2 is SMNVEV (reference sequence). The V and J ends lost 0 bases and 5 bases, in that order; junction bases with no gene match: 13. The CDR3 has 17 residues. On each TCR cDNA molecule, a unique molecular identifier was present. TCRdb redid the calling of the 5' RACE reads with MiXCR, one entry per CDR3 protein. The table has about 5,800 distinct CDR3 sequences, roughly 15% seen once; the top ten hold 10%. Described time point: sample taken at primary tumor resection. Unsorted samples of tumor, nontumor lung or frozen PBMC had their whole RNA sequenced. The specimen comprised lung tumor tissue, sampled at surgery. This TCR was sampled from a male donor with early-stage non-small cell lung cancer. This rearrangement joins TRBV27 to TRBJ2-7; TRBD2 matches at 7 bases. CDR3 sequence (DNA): TGTGCCAGCAGTTTATCTCTAGGACTAGAAGGGTCGAACGAGCAGTACTTC. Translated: CASSLSLGLEGSNEQYF.